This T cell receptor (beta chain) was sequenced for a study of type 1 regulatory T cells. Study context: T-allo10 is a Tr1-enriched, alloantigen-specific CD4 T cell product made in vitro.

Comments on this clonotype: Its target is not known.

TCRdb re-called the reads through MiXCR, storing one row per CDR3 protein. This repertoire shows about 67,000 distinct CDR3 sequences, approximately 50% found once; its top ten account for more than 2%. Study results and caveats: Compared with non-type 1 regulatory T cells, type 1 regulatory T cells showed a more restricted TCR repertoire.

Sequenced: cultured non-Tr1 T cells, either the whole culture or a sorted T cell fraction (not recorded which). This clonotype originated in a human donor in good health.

The CDR3 here is CASSLGVFFRGNTGELFF. CDR3 nucleotides: TGTGCCAGCAGCTTAGGTGTCTTTTTTCGGGGGAACACCGGGGAGCTGTTTTTT. The chain employs TRBV7-9 and TRBJ2-2; D possibly corresponds to TRBD2 (5 bases). The V gene's germline CDR1 is SEHNR and CDR2 FQNEAQ (reference sequence). The CDR3 sequence is 18 residues long. Deletions cut 1 base from V and 1 base from J, with 16 bases between.